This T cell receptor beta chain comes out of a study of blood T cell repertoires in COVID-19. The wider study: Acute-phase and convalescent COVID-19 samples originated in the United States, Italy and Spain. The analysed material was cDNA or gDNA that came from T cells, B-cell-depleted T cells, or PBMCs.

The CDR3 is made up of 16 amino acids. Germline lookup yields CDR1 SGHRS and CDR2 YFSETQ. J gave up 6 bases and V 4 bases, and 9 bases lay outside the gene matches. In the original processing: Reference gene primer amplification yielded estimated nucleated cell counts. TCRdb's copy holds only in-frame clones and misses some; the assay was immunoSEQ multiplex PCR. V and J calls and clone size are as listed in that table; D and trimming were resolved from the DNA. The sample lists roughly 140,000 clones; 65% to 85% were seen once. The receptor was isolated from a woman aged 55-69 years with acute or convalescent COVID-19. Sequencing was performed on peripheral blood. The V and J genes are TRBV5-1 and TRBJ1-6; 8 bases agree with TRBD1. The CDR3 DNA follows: TGCGCCAGCAGCAACGGACAGGGTCTGATTAATTCACCCCTCCACTTT. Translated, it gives CASSNGQGLINSPLHF.